This T cell receptor (beta chain) came from a study of CD8 T cells in ankylosing spondylitis. Study-wide findings and caveats: Within peripheral blood, clones linked to disease were CD8+ and relatively rare. The clones that were linked to disease were reported to be significantly enriched in matched synovial fluid samples from ankylosing spondylitis patients. Blood from ankylosing spondylitis patients appeared to carry a characteristic eight-variant TCR beta motif.

Concerning this clonotype: Its antigen is unknown.

MiXCR was run by TCRdb on the 5' RACE reads, yielding one entry per CDR3 protein. Of about 30,000 distinct CDR3 sequences in the sample, around 5% were seen once. The CDR3 totals 19 residues. Looked up from germline, CDR1 is SGDLS and CDR2 is YYNGEE. V was clipped by 2 bases and J by 3 bases, with 27 bases between them. The origin of this receptor is a female donor with ankylosing spondylitis or in good health (not recorded which). The chain recombines TRBV9 with TRBJ2-7; possibly TRBD1 or TRBD2 for D (6 bases each). The sample taken for sequencing was blood, either unsorted or a sorted T cell fraction (not recorded which). CDR3 residues: CASSVRPSGGVGGHYEQYF. The CDR3 DNA is TGTGCCAGCAGCGTGCGCCCCAGCGGCGGTGTGGGGGGACACTACGAGCAGTACTTC.